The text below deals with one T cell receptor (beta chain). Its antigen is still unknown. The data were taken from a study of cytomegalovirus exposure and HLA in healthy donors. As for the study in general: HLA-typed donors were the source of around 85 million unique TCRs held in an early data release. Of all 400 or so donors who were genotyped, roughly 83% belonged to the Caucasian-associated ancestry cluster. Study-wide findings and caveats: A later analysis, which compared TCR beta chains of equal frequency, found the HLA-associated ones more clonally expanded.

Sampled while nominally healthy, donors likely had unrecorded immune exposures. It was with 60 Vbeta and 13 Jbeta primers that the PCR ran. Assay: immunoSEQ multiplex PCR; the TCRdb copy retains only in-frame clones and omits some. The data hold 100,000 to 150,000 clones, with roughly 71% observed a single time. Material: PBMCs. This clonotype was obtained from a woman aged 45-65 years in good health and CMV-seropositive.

CDR3 nucleotides: TGCGCCAGCAGCTCAGGACAGTTCTCCTACGAGCAGTACTTC. Its translation is CASSSGQFSYEQYF. The chain is built from TRBV5-1 and TRBJ2-7; D might be TRBD1 (6 bases). The CDR3 is 14 residues long. Germline assignment: CDR1 SGHRS and CDR2 YFSETQ. V lost 3 bases to trimming and J lost 0 bases, with 10 bases between them.